This note documents a single T cell receptor beta chain sequence. The antigen remains undetermined. These data come from a study of T cell repertoires in cytomegalovirus infection. CDR1 and CDR2 from the germline V gene are LGHNA and YSLEER. This CDR3 contains 15 residues. Between the trimmed V and J ends, which lost 4 bases and 2 bases, there was a span of 15 bases. TCRdb itself ran the reads through MiXCR, one entry per CDR3 protein. Among over 250,000 distinct CDR3 sequences listed, about 20% were seen once. The sample here was cultured PBMCs, taken from culture after CMV antigen stimulation. This chain uses TRBV4-3 with TRBJ2-7, with D possibly called TRBD1 or TRBD2 (5 bases each). The clonotype comes from a human donor in good health (CMV status not recorded). Some clones in this sample may be carry-over from other donors' samples. The CDR3 sequence: CASSPGSLGTYEQYF. The CDR3 DNA sequence: TGCGCCAGCAGCCCAGGGAGCCTAGGGACCTACGAGCAGTACTTC.